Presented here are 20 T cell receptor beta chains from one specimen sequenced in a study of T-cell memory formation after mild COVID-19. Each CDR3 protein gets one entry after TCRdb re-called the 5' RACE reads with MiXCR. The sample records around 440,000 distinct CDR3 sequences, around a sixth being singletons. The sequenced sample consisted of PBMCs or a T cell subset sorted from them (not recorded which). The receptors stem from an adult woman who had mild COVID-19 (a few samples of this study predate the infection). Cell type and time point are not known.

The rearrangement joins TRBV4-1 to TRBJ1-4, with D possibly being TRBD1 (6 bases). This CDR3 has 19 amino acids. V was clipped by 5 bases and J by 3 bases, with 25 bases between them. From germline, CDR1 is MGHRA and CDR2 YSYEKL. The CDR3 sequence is CASSGGAGIWRGPNEKLFF. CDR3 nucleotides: TGCGCCAGCAGCGGGGGGGCAGGGATTTGGAGGGGTCCTAATGAAAAACTGTTTTTT.

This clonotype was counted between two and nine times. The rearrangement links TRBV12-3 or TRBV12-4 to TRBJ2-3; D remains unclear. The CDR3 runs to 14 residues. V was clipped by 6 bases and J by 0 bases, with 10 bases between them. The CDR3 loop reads CASRRITSTDTQYF. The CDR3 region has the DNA TGTGCCAGCAGGAGGATTACTAGCACAGATACGCAGTATTTT.

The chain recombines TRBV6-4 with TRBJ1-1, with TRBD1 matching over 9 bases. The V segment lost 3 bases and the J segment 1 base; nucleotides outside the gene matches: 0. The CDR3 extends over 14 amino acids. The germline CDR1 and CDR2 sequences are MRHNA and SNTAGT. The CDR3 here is CASSEGQGNTEAFF. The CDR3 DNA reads TGTGCCAGCAGTGAGGGACAGGGGAACACTGAAGCTTTCTTT.

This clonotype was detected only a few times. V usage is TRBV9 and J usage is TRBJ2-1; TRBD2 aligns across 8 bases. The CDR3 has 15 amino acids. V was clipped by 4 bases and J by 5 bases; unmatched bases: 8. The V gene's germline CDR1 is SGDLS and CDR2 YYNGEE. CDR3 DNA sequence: TGTGCCAGCAGCATCCAGGCGGGGGGACACAATGAGCAGTTCTTC. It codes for CASSIQAGGHNEQFF.

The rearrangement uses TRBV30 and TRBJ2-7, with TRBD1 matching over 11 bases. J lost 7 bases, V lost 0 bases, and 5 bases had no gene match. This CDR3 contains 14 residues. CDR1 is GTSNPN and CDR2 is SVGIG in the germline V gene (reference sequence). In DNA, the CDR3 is TGTGCCTGGAGTGTGGACAGGGGGCGATGGGAGCAGTACTTC. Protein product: CAWSVDRGRWEQYF.

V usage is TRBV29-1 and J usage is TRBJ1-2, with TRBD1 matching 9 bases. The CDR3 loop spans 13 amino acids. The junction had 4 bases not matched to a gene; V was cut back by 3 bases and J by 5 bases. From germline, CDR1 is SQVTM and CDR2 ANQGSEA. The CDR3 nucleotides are TGCAGCGTTGATGGACAGGGGCCGTATGGCTACACCTTC. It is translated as CSVDGQGPYGYTF.

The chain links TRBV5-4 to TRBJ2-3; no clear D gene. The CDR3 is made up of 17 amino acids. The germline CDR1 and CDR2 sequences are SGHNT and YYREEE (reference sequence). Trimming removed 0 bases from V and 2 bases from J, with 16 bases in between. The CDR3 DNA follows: TGTGCCAGCAGCTTGGCCCAGCTTAAGGTGTTCACAGATACGCAGTATTTT. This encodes CASSLAQLKVFTDTQYF.

CDR3 sequence reads: CASSPQARDAYEQYF. The CDR3 nucleotides read TGTGCCAGCAGTCCCCAAGCCCGGGACGCCTACGAGCAGTACTTC. The chain recombines TRBV12-3 or TRBV12-4 with TRBJ2-7; D is possibly TRBD1 or TRBD2 (5 bases each). The CDR3 is made up of 15 amino acids. Trimming pared 5 bases from V and 2 bases from J, leaving 16 bases between.

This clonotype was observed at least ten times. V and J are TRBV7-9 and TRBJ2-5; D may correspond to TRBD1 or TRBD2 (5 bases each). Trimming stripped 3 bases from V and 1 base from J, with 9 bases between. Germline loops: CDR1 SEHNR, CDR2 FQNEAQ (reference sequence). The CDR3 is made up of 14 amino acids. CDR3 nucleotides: TGTGCCAGCAGCTTTGGGGGTAGCCAAGAGACCCAGTACTTC. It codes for CASSFGGSQETQYF.

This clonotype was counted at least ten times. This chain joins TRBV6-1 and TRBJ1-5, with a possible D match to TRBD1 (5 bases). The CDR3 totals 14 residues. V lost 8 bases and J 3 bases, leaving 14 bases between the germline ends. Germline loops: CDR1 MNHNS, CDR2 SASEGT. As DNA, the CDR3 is TGTGCCAGCCTAGGGCAGGGCCCCAATCAGCCCCAGCATTTT. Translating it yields CASLGQGPNQPQHF.

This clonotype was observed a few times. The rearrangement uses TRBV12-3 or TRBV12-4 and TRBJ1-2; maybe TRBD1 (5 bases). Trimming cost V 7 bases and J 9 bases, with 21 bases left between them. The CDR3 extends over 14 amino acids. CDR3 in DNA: TGTGCCAGCACTTTTACTGGAGGGGCAACGAGCTACACCTTC. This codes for CASTFTGGATSYTF.

CDR3 sequence: CASSHTKMGEQFF. CDR3 bases: TGTGCCAGCTCACACACCAAAATGGGTGAGCAGTTCTTC. V is TRBV6-5 and J is TRBJ2-1; D is unclear. From germline, CDR1 is MNHEY and CDR2 SVGAGI. The CDR3 consists of 13 residues. Between the trimmed V and J ends, which lost 8 bases and 9 bases, there was a span of 17 bases.

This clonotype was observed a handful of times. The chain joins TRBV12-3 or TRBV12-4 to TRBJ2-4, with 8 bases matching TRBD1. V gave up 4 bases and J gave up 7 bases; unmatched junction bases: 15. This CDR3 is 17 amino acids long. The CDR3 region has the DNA TGTGCCAGCAGTTCCCTTCCTCGGGACAGGTTACGGAACATTCAGTACTTC. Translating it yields CASSSLPRDRLRNIQYF.

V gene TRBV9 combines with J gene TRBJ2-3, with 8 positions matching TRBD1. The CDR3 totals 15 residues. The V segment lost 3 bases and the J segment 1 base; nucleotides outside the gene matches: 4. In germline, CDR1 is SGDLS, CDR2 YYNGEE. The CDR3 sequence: CASSDLTGGTDTQYF. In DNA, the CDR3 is TGTGCCAGCAGCGACTTGACAGGGGGCACAGATACGCAGTATTTT.

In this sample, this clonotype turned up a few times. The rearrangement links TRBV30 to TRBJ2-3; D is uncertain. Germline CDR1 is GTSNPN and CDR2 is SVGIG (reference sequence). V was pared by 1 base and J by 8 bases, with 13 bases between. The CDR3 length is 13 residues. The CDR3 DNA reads TGTGCCTGGAGTGCGGTAGCCTCGGGTACGCAGTATTTT. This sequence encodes CAWSAVASGTQYF.

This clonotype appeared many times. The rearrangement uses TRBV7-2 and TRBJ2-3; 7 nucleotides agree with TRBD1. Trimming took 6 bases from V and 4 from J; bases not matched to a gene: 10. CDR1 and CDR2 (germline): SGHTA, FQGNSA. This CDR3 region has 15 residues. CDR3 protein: CASRSHRTGADTQYF. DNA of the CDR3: TGTGCCAGCAGATCGCACAGAACAGGGGCAGATACGCAGTATTTT.

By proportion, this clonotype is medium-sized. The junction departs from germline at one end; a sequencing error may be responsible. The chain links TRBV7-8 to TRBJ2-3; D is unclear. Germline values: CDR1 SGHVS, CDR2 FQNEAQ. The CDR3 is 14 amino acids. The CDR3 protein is CASGLTPYTDTQYF. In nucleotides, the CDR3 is TGTGCCAGCGGCTTGACCCCCTACACAGATACGCAGTATTTT.

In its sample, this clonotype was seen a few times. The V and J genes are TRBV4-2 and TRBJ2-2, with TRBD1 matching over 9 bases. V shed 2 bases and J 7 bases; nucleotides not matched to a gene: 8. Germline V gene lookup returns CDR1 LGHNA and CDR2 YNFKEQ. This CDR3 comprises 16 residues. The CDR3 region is CASSQSRTGGNGELFF. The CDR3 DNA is TGTGCCAGCAGCCAATCTCGCACAGGGGGCAACGGGGAGCTGTTTTTT.

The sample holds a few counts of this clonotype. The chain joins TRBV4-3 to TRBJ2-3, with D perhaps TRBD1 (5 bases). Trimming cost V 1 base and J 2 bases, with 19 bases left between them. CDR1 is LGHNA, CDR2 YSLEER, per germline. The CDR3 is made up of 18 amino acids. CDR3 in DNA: TGCGCCAGCAGCCAAGGGGCTAGAATACAGGCTATCACAGATACGCAGTATTTT. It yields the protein CASSQGARIQAITDTQYF.

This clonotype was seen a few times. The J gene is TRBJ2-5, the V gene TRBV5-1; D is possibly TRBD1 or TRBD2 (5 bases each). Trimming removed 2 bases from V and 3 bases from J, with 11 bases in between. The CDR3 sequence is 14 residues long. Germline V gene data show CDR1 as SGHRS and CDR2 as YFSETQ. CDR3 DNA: TGCGCCAGCAGCTTTACCGGGACCGAAGAGACCCAGTACTTC. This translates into CASSFTGTEETQYF.